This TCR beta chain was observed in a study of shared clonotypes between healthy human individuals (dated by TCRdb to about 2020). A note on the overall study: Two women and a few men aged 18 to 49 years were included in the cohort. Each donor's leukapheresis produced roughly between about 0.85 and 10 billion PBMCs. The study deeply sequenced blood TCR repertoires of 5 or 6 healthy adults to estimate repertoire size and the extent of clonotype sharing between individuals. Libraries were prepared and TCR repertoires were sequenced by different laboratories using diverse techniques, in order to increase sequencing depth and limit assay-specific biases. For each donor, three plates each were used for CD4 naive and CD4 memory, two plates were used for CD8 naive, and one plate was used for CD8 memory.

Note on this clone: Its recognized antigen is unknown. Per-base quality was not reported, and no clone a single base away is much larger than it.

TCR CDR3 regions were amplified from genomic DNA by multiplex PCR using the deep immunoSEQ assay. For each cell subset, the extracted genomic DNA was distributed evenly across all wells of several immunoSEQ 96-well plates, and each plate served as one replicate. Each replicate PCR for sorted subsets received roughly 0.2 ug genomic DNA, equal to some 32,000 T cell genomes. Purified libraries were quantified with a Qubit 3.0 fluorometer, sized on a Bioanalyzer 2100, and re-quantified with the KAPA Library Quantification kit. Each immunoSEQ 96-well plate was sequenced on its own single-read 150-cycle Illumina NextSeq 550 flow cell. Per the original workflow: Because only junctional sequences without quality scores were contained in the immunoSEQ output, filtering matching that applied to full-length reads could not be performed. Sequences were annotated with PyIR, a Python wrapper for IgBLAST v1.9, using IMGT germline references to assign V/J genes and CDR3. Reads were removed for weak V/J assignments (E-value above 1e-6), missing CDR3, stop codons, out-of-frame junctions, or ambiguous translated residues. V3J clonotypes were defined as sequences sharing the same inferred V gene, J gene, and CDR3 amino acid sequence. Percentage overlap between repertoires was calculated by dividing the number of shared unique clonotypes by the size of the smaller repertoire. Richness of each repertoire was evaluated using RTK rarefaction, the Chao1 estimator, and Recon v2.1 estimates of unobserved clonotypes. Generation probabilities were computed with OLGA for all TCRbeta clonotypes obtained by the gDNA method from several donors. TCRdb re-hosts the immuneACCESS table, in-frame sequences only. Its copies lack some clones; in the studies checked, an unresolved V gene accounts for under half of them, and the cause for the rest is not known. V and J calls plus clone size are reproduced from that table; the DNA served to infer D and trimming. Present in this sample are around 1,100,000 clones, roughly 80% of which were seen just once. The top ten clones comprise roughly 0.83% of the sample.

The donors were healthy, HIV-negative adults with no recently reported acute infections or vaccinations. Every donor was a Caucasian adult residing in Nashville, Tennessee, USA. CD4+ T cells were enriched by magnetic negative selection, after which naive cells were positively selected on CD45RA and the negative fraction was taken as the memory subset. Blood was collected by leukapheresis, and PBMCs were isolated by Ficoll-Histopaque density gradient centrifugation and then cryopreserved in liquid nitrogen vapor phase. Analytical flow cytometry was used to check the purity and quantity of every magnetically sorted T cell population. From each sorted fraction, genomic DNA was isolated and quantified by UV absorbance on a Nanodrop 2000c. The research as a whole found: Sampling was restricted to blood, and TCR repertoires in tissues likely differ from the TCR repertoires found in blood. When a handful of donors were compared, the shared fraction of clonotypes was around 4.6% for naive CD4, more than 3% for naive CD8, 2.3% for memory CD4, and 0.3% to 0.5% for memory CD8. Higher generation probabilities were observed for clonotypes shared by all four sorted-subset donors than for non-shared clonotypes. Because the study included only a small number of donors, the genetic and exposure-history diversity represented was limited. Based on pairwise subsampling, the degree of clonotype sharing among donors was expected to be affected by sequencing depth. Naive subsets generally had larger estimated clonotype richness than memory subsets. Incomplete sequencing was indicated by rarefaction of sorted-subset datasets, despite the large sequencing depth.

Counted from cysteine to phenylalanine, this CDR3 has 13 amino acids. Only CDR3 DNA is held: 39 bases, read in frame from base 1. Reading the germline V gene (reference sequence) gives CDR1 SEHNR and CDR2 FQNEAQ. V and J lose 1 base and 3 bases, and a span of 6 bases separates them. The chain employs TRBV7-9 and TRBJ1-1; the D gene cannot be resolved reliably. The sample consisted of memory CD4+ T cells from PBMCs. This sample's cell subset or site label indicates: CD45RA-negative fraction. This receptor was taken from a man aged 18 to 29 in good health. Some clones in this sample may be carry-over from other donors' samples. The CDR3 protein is CASSLVLDTEAFF. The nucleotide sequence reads TGTGCCAGCAGCTTAGTATTGGACACTGAAGCTTTCTTT.